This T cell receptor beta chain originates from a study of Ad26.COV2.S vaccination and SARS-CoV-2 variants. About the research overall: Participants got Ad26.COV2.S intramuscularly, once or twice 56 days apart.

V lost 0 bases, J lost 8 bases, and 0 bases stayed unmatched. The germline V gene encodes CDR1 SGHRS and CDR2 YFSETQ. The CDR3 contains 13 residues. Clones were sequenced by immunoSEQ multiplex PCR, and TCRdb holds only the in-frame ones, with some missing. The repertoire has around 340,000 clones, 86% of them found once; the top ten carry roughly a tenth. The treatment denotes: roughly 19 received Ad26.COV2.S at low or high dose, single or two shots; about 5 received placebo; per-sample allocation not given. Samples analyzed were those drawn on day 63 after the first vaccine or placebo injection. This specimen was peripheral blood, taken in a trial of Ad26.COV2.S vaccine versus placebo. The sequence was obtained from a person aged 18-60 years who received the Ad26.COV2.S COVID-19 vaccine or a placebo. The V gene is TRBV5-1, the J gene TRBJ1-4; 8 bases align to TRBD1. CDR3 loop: CASSLGDREKLFF. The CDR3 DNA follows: TGCGCCAGCAGCTTGGGGGACAGGGAAAAACTGTTTTTT.